This TCR beta chain was recovered during a study of blood T cell repertoires in COVID-19. Study context: Researchers got acute and convalescent COVID-19 samples from the United States, Italy and Spain. PBMCs, B-cell-depleted T cells, or T cells provided the cDNA or gDNA that made up the material.

As handled by the study authors: Estimates of nucleated cell counts were drawn from the amplification of reference gene primers. Produced via immunoSEQ multiplex PCR; TCRdb's table is partial and in-frame only. V and J calls and clone size follow that table, whereas D and trimming were derived from the DNA. The profile covers some 320,000 clones, with about 82% appearing a single time and about 7% taken by the ten largest. V was pared by 5 bases and J by 6 bases, with 11 bases between. This CDR3 has 13 residues. This TCR derives from a human donor in a cohort sampled during active COVID-19. This chain links TRBV12-3 or TRBV12-4 with TRBJ1-5, with D possibly TRBD1 on 5 matching bases. Input material: peripheral blood. CDR3 amino acids: CASSPWGGQPQHF. As DNA, the CDR3 is TGTGCCAGCAGTCCGTGGGGGGGTCAGCCCCAGCATTTT.